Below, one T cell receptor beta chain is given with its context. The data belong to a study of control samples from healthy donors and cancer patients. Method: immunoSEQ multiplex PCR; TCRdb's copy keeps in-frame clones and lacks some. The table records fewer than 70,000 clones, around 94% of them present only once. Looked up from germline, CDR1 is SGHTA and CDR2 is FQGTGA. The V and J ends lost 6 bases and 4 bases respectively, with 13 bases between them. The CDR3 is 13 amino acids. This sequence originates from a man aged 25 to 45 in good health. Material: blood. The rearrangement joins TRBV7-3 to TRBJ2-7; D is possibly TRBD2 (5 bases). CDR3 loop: CASSRGSEYEQYF. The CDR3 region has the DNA TGTGCCAGCAGTCGGGGATCTGAGTACGAGCAGTACTTC. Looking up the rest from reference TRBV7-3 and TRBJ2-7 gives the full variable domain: GAGVSQTPSNKVTEKGKYVELRCDPISGHTALYWYRQSLGQGPEFLIYFQGTGAADDSGLPNDRFFAVRPEGSVSTLKIQRTERGDSAVYLCASSRGSEYEQYFGPGTRLTVT.